The entry that follows covers one T cell receptor (beta chain) sequence. Seattle participants joined during active infection and were tracked over time. The record originates from a study of blood T cell repertoires in COVID-19. In the study overall: COVID-19 samples, acute and convalescent, were from the United States, Italy and Spain.

CDR1 is SGHKS and CDR2 is YYEKEE in the germline V gene (reference sequence). V lost 5 bases, J lost 4 bases, and 15 bases lay in between. This CDR3 comprises 14 residues. Sequenced by immunoSEQ multiplex PCR; TCRdb stores in-frame clones only, minus some. The repertoire holds over 450,000 clones, with roughly nine tenths as singletons. The clonotype was recovered from a man aged 18 to 29 with COVID-19, enrolled during active disease. Input material: peripheral blood. V and J are TRBV5-5 and TRBJ2-5; D may be TRBD1 (6 bases). The CDR3 nucleotides are TGTGCCAGCAGTCCGGGGCCGACAGGAGAGACCCAGTACTTC. Translated, it gives CASSPGPTGETQYF.